The 8 T cell receptor beta chains below come from one sample, sequenced in a study of cytomegalovirus exposure and HLA in healthy donors listed by TCRdb under 2017. Libraries were built with the immunoSEQ multiplex PCR assay. A mixture of 60 forward primers for TCR Vbeta segments and 13 reverse primers for TCR Jbeta segments was used in the multiplex PCR. TCRdb took this table from immuneACCESS and kept in-frame rearrangements with V and J called. Such tables lack part of the clones; where checked against another copy, unresolved V genes explain under half of the gap, and the rest is unexplained. For this sample the table gives under 200,000 clones, of which over 75% were detected only once. Around 0.46% of the sample goes to the ten largest clones. The specimen sequenced was PBMCs. The receptors stem from a woman in her forties or fifties in good health and CMV-seronegative.

As DNA, the CDR3 is TGTGCCAGCAGCCTTTACAGCATCAATGAGCAGTTCTTC. This codes for CASSLYSINEQFF. This rearrangement joins TRBV5-6 to TRBJ2-1, with unresolved D. Trimming took off 4 bases at V and 6 bases at J, with 11 bases between the two ends. The CDR3 length is 13 residues. Per the germline V gene, CDR1 is SGHDT and CDR2 is YYEEEE.

CDR3 DNA: TGTGCCTGGTACAGGGGTTCTGGGGCCAACGTCCTGACTTTC. Residues: CAWYRGSGANVLTF. The chain is built from TRBV30 and TRBJ2-6; 7 bases align to TRBD1. The CDR3 length is 14 residues. CDR1 and CDR2 (germline): GTSNPN, SVGIG (reference sequence). Trimming took 5 bases from V and 1 from J; bases not matched to a gene: 2.

The V call is TRBV5-1, the J call TRBJ2-2; 8 nucleotides line up with TRBD1. V lost 4 bases and J lost 8; bases outside the gene matches: 13. CDR3 size: 16 residues. CDR1 SGHRS and CDR2 YFSETQ come from the germline V gene. The CDR3 is CASSLFGQGDSGELFF. The CDR3 DNA follows: TGCGCCAGCAGCCTTTTTGGACAGGGAGACTCAGGGGAGCTGTTTTTT. The full variable domain, with the rest looked up from reference TRBV5-1 and TRBJ2-2, is KAGVTQTPRYLIKTRGQQVTLSCSPISGHRSVSWYQQTPGQGLQFLFEYFSETQRNKGNFPGRFSGRQFSNSRSEMNVSTLELGDSALYLCASSLFGQGDSGELFFGEGSRLTVL.

The J gene is TRBJ2-3, the V gene TRBV7-9, with 13 bases lining up with TRBD2. Per germline, CDR1 SEHNR and CDR2 FQNEAQ (reference sequence). The length of the CDR3 is 16 residues. J gave up 3 bases and V 5 bases, and 5 bases lay outside the gene matches. CDR3 loop: CASSLTSGGGTDTQYF. DNA of the CDR3: TGTGCCAGCAGCCTCACTAGCGGGGGGGGAACAGATACGCAGTATTTT.

This chain uses TRBV6-5 with TRBJ2-5; 7 nucleotides align to TRBD2. With V trimmed by 6 bases and J by 0 bases, 7 bases remained unmatched. CDR1 and CDR2 from the germline V gene are MNHEY and SVGAGI. The CDR3 is 15 amino acids. The CDR3 nucleotides are TGTGCCAGCAGGCCTTCCCTAGCGGACCAAGAGACCCAGTACTTC. This sequence encodes CASRPSLADQETQYF.

This chain links TRBV19 with TRBJ2-1; D is unclear. The CDR3 is made up of 16 amino acids. Germline V gene lookup returns CDR1 LNHDA and CDR2 SQIVND (reference sequence). Trimming took 5 bases from V and 6 from J, leaving 20 bases between them. CDR3 nucleotide sequence: TGTGCCAGTAGTCTACCCCGGGTGGCCAATCGCAATGAGCAGTTCTTC. It encodes CASSLPRVANRNEQFF.

V usage is TRBV19 and J usage is TRBJ2-2, with 10 bases lining up with TRBD1. The CDR3 spans 17 residues. Germline V gene sequence: CDR1 LNHDA, CDR2 SQIVND (reference sequence). V was pared by 7 bases and J by 6 bases, with 14 bases of the junction left unmatched. In DNA form, the CDR3 reads TGTGCCAGTACCCCACCGGACAGGGGGAGAAGTCCCGGGGAGCTGTTTTTT. Amino acids: CASTPPDRGRSPGELFF.

This clone has a handful of counts. The DNA of the CDR3 is TGTGCCAGCAGCCTGAACAGGGGCACTGAAGCTTTCTTT. The encoded protein is CASSLNRGTEAFF. The chain links TRBV7-6 to TRBJ1-1, with TRBD1 identical over 7 bases. After removal of 5 bases from V and 4 bases from J, the junction contained 4 bases not matched to a gene. The CDR3 is 13 residues long. Per the germline V gene, CDR1 is SGHVS and CDR2 is FNYEAQ.